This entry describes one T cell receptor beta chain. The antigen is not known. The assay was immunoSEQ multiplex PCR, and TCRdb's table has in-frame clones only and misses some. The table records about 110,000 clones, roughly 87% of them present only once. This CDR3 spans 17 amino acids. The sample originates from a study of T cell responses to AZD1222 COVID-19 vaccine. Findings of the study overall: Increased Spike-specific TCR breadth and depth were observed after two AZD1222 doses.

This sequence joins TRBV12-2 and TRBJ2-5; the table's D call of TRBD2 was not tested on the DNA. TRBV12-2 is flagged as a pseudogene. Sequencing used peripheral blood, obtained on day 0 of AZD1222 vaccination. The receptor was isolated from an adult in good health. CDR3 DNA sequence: TGTGCAAGTCGCTTAGGGCTAGCGGGTGGCCTCCAAGAGACCCAGTACTTC. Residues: CASRLGLAGGLQETQYF.